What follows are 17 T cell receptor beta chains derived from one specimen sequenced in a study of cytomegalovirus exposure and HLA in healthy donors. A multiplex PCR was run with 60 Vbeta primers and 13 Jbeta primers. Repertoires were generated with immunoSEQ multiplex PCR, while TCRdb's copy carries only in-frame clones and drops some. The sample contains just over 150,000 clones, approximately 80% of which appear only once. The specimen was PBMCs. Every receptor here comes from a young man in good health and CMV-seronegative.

CDR3: CASTSGGASEQYF. CDR3 coding DNA: TGTGCCAGCACAAGCGGGGGGGCTAGCGAGCAGTACTTC. V and J are TRBV6-5 and TRBJ2-7; 10 positions agree with TRBD2. After removal of 7 bases from V and 6 bases from J, the junction contained 6 bases not matched to a gene. CDR3 size: 13 residues. Germline values: CDR1 MNHEY, CDR2 SVGAGI.

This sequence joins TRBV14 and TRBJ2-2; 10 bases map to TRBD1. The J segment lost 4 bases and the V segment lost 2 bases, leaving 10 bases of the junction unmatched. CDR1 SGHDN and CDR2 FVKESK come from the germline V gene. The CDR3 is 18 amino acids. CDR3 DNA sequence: TGTGCCAGCAGCCAATGGGTGACTGGACAGGGGGTCACCGGGGAGCTGTTTTTT. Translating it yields CASSQWVTGQGVTGELFF.

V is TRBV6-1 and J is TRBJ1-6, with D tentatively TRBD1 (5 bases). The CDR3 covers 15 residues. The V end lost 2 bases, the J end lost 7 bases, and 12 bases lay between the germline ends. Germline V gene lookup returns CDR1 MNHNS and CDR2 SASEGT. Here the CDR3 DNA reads TGTGCCAGCAGTGAACAGGGCCCTGGGAATTCACCCCTCCACTTT. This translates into CASSEQGPGNSPLHF.

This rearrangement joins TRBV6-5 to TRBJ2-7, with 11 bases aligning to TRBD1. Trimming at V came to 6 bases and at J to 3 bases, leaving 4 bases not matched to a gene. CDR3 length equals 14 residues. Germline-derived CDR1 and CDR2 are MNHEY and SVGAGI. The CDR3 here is CASRGTGGIYEQYF. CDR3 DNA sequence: TGTGCCAGCAGAGGGACAGGGGGTATCTACGAGCAGTACTTC.

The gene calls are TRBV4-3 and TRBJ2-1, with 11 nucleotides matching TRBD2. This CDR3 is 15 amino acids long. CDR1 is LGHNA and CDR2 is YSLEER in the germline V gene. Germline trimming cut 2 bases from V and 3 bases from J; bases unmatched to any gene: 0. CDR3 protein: CASSQLAGGYNEQFF. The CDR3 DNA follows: TGCGCCAGCAGCCAACTAGCGGGAGGCTACAATGAGCAGTTCTTC.

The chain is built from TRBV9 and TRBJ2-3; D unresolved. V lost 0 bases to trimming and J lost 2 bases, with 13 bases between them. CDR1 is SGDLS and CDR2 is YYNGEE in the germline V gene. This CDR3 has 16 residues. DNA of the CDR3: TGTGCCAGCAGCGTAGGTGATAGAAATCCCACAGATACGCAGTATTTT. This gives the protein CASSVGDRNPTDTQYF.

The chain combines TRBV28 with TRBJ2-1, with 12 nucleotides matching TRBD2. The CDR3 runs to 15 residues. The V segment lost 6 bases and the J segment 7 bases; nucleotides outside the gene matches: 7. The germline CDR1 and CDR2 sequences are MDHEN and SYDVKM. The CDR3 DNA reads TGTGCCAGCAGGCCAAGACTAGCGGGGGCTAATGAGCAGTTCTTC. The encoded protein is CASRPRLAGANEQFF.

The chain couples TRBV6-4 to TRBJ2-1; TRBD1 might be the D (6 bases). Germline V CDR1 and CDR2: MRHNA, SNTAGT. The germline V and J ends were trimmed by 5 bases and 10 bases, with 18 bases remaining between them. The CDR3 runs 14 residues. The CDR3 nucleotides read TGTGCCAGCAGTCAGTCGGGTGACAGGCACGAGCAGTTCTTC. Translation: CASSQSGDRHEQFF.

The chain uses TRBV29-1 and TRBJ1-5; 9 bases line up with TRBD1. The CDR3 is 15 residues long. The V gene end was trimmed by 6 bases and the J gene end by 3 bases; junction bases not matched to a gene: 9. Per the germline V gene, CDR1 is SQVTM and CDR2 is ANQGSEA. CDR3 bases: TGCAGCGTCGTAGCCGGGACAGGGTTCAATCAGCCCCAGCATTTT. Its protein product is CSVVAGTGFNQPQHF.

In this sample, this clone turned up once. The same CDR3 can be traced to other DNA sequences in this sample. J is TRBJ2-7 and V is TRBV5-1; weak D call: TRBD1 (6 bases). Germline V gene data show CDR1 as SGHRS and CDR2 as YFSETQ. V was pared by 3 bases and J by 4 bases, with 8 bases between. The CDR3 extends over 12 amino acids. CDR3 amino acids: CASSSQGYEQYF. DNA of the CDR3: TGCGCCAGCAGCTCACAGGGTTACGAGCAGTACTTC.

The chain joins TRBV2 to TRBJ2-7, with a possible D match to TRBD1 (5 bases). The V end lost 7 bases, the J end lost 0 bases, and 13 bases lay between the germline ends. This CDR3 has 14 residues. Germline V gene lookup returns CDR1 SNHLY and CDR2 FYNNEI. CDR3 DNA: TGTGCCAGCACCTTACAAGGGGACTCCTACGAGCAGTACTTC. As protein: CASTLQGDSYEQYF.

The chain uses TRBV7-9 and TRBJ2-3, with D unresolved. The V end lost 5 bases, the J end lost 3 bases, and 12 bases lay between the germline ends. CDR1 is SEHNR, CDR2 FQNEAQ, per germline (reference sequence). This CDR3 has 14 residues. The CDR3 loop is CASSKGASTDTQYF. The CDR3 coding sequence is TGTGCCAGCAGCAAAGGTGCTAGTACAGATACGCAGTATTTT.

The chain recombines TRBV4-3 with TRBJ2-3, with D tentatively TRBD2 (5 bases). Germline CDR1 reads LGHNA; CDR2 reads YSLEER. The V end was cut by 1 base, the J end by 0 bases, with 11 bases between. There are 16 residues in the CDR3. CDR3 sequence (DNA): TGCGCCAGCAGCCAAGGGAGTAGCGTTAGCACAGATACGCAGTATTTT. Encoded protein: CASSQGSSVSTDTQYF.

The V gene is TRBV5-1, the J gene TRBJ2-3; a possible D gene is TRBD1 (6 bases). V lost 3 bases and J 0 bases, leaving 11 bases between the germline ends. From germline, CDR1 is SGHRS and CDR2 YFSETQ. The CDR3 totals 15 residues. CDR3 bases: TGCGCCAGCAGCTCTACAGGGAGAAGCACAGATACGCAGTATTTT. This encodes CASSSTGRSTDTQYF.

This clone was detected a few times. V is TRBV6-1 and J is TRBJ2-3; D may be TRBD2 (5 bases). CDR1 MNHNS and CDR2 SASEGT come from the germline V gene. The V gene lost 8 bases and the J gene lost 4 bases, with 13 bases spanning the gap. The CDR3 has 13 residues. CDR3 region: CASYNGVPDTQYF. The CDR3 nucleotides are TGTGCCAGCTACAACGGGGTACCAGATACGCAGTATTTT.

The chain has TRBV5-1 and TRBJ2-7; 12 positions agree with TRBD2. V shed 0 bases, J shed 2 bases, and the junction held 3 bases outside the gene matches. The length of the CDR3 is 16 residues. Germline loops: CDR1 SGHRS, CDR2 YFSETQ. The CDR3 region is CASSLGTSGDTYEQYF. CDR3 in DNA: TGCGCCAGCAGCTTGGGGACTAGCGGGGATACCTACGAGCAGTACTTC.

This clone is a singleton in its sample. CDR3 sequence reads: CASNPGDEKLFF. CDR3 nucleotide sequence: TGTGCCAGCAACCCAGGGGACGAAAAACTGTTTTTT. The V and J genes are TRBV6-1 and TRBJ1-4; weak D call: TRBD1 (6 bases). The CDR3 has 12 residues. The V gene lost 7 bases and the J gene lost 8 bases, with 11 bases spanning the gap. Germline CDR1 reads MNHNS; CDR2 reads SASEGT.